This TCR beta chain was sequenced for a study of shared clonotypes between healthy human individuals. The data were produced by immunoSEQ multiplex PCR, yet TCRdb's version contains in-frame clones alone and is incomplete. This sample has some 1.1 million clones; approximately 77% occur once, and the top ten carry over 0.8%. The CDR3 sequence is 15 residues long. V lost 5 bases and J lost 9, with 22 bases in between. Germline CDR1 and CDR2: MNHNS and SASEGT. The TCR comes from a man between 18 and 35 years old in good health. Some clones in this sample may be carry-over from other donors' samples. The chain couples TRBV6-1 to TRBJ2-5, with D perhaps being TRBD1 or TRBD2 (5 bases each). The material sequenced was memory CD4+ T cells from PBMCs. The subset here: CD45RA-negative fraction. The CDR3 region has the DNA TGTGCCAGCAGTCTTGGGTCCTACGGCGAGGGGCCCCAGTACTTC. This encodes CASSLGSYGEGPQYF.